Below, one T cell receptor (beta chain) is given with its context. Antigen unknown. Treatment defined: roughly 20 received Ad26.COV2.S at low or high dose, single or two shots; 5 received placebo; per-sample allocation not given. On day 63 after the first injection, vaccine and placebo recipients gave samples. Boston provided a donor who was an adult aged 18-55 years. An Ad26 vector expressing Wuhan-strain SARS-CoV-2 spike served as the vaccine. The sample comes from a study of Ad26.COV2.S vaccination and SARS-CoV-2 variants. Study-wide results and limits: Recipients given vaccine exceeded placebo recipients in spike-specific TCR breadth. Similar non-spike TCR breadth was observed in recipients of vaccine and of placebo.

This CDR3 spans 15 amino acids. Germline trimming cut 3 bases from V and 2 bases from J; bases unmatched to any gene: 6. The germline V gene encodes CDR1 SGHVS and CDR2 FQNEAQ. Libraries were prepared by immunoSEQ multiplex PCR; TCRdb keeps only in-frame clonotypes and omits some of them. The table includes a few hundred thousand clones, 88% detected once. The TCR comes from a person between 18 and 65 years old who received the Ad26.COV2.S COVID-19 vaccine or a placebo. The source was peripheral blood, collected in a trial of Ad26.COV2.S vaccine versus placebo. The chain joins TRBV7-8 to TRBJ2-7; TRBD1 aligns across 8 bases. For the CDR3, the DNA is TGTGCCAGCAGCTTCGGGACAGGAATCCCCTACGAGCAGTACTTC. Translated, it gives CASSFGTGIPYEQYF.